These 23 T cell receptor beta chains were sequenced from one sample in a study of control samples from healthy donors and cancer patients. Using immunoSEQ multiplex PCR, the repertoire was profiled, and TCRdb retains in-frame clones only, with some absent. The sample shows 130,000 or so clones, around 93% of them seen only once. Sequenced material: blood. The receptors here all came from a woman between 50 and 59 years old in good health.

The chain carries TRBV3-1 (or the pseudogene TRBV3-2) and TRBJ1-5; TRBD1 is a possible D gene (5 bases). CDR1 LGHDT and CDR2 YNNKEL come from the germline V gene (reference sequence). This CDR3 contains 15 residues. V lost 3 bases to trimming and J lost 9 bases, with 18 bases between them. In nucleotides, the CDR3 is TGTGCCAGCAGCCAGAACCCAGACAGTTTTCGGCCCCAGCATTTT. This sequence encodes CASSQNPDSFRPQHF.

The count of this clone is one. This sequence joins TRBV13 and TRBJ1-2; a weak D match, TRBD1 (5 bases). Germline assignment: CDR1 PRHDT and CDR2 FYEKMQ (reference sequence). The V gene lost 5 bases and the J gene lost 3 bases, with 19 bases spanning the gap. The CDR3 consists of 16 residues. The CDR3: CASSGNRGRSYYGYTF. The CDR3 DNA sequence: TGTGCCAGCAGCGGAAATCGGGGCCGGAGCTACTATGGCTACACCTTC.

The table lists this clone with a count of one. CDR3 nucleotides: TGTGCCAGCTCACCACTCGGACTCGGGTCCTACGAGCAGTACTTC. This encodes CASSPLGLGSYEQYF. The genes are TRBV18 and TRBJ2-7, with D tentatively TRBD2 (5 bases). The CDR3 totals 15 residues. Trimming pared 1 base from V and 1 base from J, leaving 11 bases between. Germline CDR1 is KGHSH and CDR2 is LQKENI.

The chain combines TRBV5-6 with TRBJ2-7; TRBD1 matches 7 bases. From germline, CDR1 is SGHDT and CDR2 YYEEEE. The CDR3 consists of 11 residues. The trim removed 4 bases at V and 10 bases at J, leaving 5 bases unmatched. The CDR3 bases are TGTGCCAGCAGCGTTGACAGGGTACAGTACTTC. It specifies CASSVDRVQYF.

V gene TRBV5-1 combines with J gene TRBJ2-7; tentative D call: TRBD1 (5 bases). CDR1 is SGHRS and CDR2 is YFSETQ in the germline V gene. The V and J ends lost 0 bases and 0 bases respectively, with 10 bases between them. The CDR3 runs 15 residues. CDR3 in amino acids: CASSLGQTSSYEQYF. CDR3 DNA: TGCGCCAGCAGCTTGGGACAGACCAGCTCCTACGAGCAGTACTTC.

This chain joins TRBV30 and TRBJ2-3; D call uncertain. Germline V gene data show CDR1 as GTSNPN and CDR2 as SVGIG (reference sequence). This CDR3 contains 13 residues. Trimming took off 0 bases at V and 0 bases at J, with 4 bases between the two ends. CDR3 nucleotide sequence: TGTGCCTGGAGTGTACGTAGCACAGATACGCAGTATTTT. Encoded protein: CAWSVRSTDTQYF.

CDR3 amino acids: CASTDLRGLEKLFF. For the CDR3, the DNA is TGTGCCAGTACAGATCTCCGAGGATTAGAAAAACTGTTTTTT. J is TRBJ1-4 and V is TRBV19; D unclear. This CDR3 has 14 residues. Germline V gene data show CDR1 as LNHDA and CDR2 as SQIVND (reference sequence). V was shortened by 7 bases and J by 8 bases, with 17 bases between the two germline ends.

The chain is built from TRBV19 and TRBJ1-4, with D possibly TRBD1 on 6 matching bases. CDR1 LNHDA and CDR2 SQIVND come from the germline V gene (reference sequence). The CDR3 sequence is 15 residues long. The ends were cut back, 3 bases at V and 5 bases at J, with 13 bases in the middle. The CDR3 DNA reads as TGTGCCAGTAGTATTGGGAAGGGGGGAAATGAAAAACTGTTTTTT. Protein sequence: CASSIGKGGNEKLFF.

The chain couples TRBV2 to TRBJ1-1, with D hard to call. The V and J ends lost 3 bases and 4 bases respectively, with 3 bases between them. The CDR3 is 11 amino acids. From germline, CDR1 is SNHLY and CDR2 FYNNEI. CDR3 sequence (DNA): TGTGCCAGCAGTGATTCCACTGAAGCTTTCTTT. It encodes CASSDSTEAFF.

CDR3 coding DNA: TGTGCCAGCAGTTTAAGGGTTCAGGCCAACGAGCAGTACTTC. As protein: CASSLRVQANEQYF. The V gene is TRBV27, the J gene TRBJ2-7; D gene unclear. The CDR3 spans 14 residues. Germline V lookup: CDR1 MNHEY, CDR2 SMNVEV (reference sequence). V was pared by 2 bases and J by 5 bases, with 13 bases between.

V is TRBV5-1 and J is TRBJ1-2, with D uncertain. The CDR3 consists of 12 residues. The germline V gene encodes CDR1 SGHRS and CDR2 YFSETQ. Trimming shortened V by 1 base and J by 5 bases, and 6 bases separated the two germline ends. CDR3 coding DNA: TGCGCCAGCAGCTTGAGGGATTATGGCTACACCTTC. Encoded protein: CASSLRDYGYTF.

This chain connects TRBV5-6 to TRBJ2-1, with D perhaps matching TRBD2 (7 bases). Trimming removed 0 bases at V and 4 bases at J, with 17 bases between. Per germline, CDR1 SGHDT and CDR2 YYEEEE. This CDR3 has 17 residues. The CDR3 DNA reads TGTGCCAGCAGCTTGGTTGTGGGGGGGCTACCGTACAATGAGCAGTTCTTC. Its protein product is CASSLVVGGLPYNEQFF.

The V and J genes are TRBV2 and TRBJ1-2; D perhaps matches TRBD1 (5 bases). The V end lost 2 bases, the J end lost 4 bases, and 14 bases lay between the germline ends. Germline CDR1 is SNHLY and CDR2 is FYNNEI. CDR3 size: 15 residues. CDR3 amino acids: CASSELGQGSYGYTF. The DNA of the CDR3 is TGTGCCAGCAGTGAATTGGGGCAGGGAAGCTATGGCTACACCTTC. The entire variable domain, with the rest obtained from reference TRBV2 and TRBJ1-2, is as follows: EPEVTQTPSHQVTQMGQEVILRCVPISNHLYFYWYRQILGQKVEFLVSFYNNEISEKSEIFDDQFSVERPDGSNFTLKIRSTKLEDSAMYFCASSELGQGSYGYTFGSGTRLTVV.

Concerning this clone: Mismatch with germline at one junction end may stem from a read error. This chain links TRBV6-4 with TRBJ1-2, with 7 positions matching TRBD1. The CDR3 extends over 15 amino acids. Germline V gene sequence: CDR1 MRHNA, CDR2 SNTAGT. CDR3 nucleotide sequence: TGTGCCAGCAGCAAAGATATGACAGGGAACTTTGGCTACACCTTC. Residues: CASSKDMTGNFGYTF.

In this sample, this clone turned up a few times. The rearrangement uses TRBV12-5 and TRBJ2-1; 14 bases align to TRBD2. The junction had 3 bases not matched to a gene; V was cut back by 5 bases and J by 6 bases. This CDR3 has 15 amino acids. Germline V gene data show CDR1 as LGHNT and CDR2 as FRNRAP. The CDR3 sequence: CASGQTSGRVNEQFF. The CDR3 nucleotides are TGTGCTAGTGGTCAGACTAGCGGGAGGGTCAATGAGCAGTTCTTC. The full variable domain, in which reference TRBV12-5 and TRBJ2-1 provide the parts outside the CDR3, is DARVTQTPRHKVTEMGQEVTMRCQPILGHNTVFWYRQTMMQGLELLAYFRNRAPLDDSGMPKDRFSAEMPDATLATLKIQPSEPRDSAVYFCASGQTSGRVNEQFFGPGTRLTVL.

The chain carries TRBV27 and TRBJ1-3; 10 nucleotides agree with TRBD1. Per the germline V gene, CDR1 is MNHEY and CDR2 is SMNVEV (reference sequence). The CDR3 is 14 residues long. Trimming removed 5 bases from V and 4 bases from J; junction bases left unmatched: 2. CDR3 in amino acids: CASSDRGRGNTIYF. The CDR3 nucleotides read TGTGCCAGCAGTGACAGGGGGCGGGGAAACACCATATATTTT.

This chain joins TRBV12-3 or TRBV12-4 and TRBJ2-7, with 9 bases fitting TRBD2. Germline trimming cut 3 bases from V and 6 bases from J; bases unmatched to any gene: 0. This CDR3 comprises 12 residues. The CDR3 loop reads CASSLGLAEQYF. As DNA, the CDR3 is TGTGCCAGCAGTTTGGGACTAGCCGAGCAGTACTTC.

Regarding this clone: At one end the junction does not follow the germline gene, possibly because of a read error. The chain uses TRBV7-7 and TRBJ2-1; D is possibly TRBD1 or TRBD2 (5 bases each). The germline gives CDR1 SSHAT, CDR2 FNYEAQ (reference sequence). The CDR3 has 16 residues. The CDR3 DNA reads TGTGCTAGCAGCTCGCAGCCCCCGGGACGAAACAATGAGCAGTTCTTC. Its protein is CASSSQPPGRNNEQFF.

CDR3 amino acids: CASSPGTRQKSGANVLTF. The CDR3 DNA reads as TGTGCCAGCAGCCCCGGGACTAGGCAAAAGTCTGGGGCCAACGTCCTGACTTTC. The V gene is TRBV3-1 (or the pseudogene TRBV3-2), the J gene TRBJ2-6; 8 bases match TRBD2. Germline V gene lookup returns CDR1 LGHDT and CDR2 YNNKEL (reference sequence). V shed 4 bases, J shed 1 base, and the junction held 9 bases outside the gene matches. The CDR3 totals 18 residues.

There are a few counts of this clone. V usage is TRBV6-6 and J usage is TRBJ2-5; a weak D match, TRBD1 (5 bases). This CDR3 region has 13 residues. With 5 bases removed from V and 2 bases from J, the gap between germline ends came to 9 bases. Per germline, CDR1 MNHNY and CDR2 SVGAGI (reference sequence). The CDR3 protein is CASSKTEQETQYF. The CDR3 nucleotides read TGTGCCAGCAGTAAGACAGAGCAAGAGACCCAGTACTTC.

This chain links TRBV10-2 with TRBJ1-1; perhaps TRBD1 as D (5 bases). There are 11 residues in the CDR3. Germline-derived CDR1 and CDR2 are WSHSY and SAAADI. Deletions cut 3 bases from V and 11 bases from J, with 10 bases between. As DNA, the CDR3 is TGCGCCAGCAGTGAACAGGTTGACGCTTTCTTT. Protein product: CASSEQVDAFF.

The V and J genes are TRBV14 and TRBJ2-3; the D is unclear. Trimming stripped 2 bases from V and 5 bases from J, with 11 bases between. This CDR3 contains 14 residues. Germline lookup yields CDR1 SGHDN and CDR2 FVKESK. The DNA for the CDR3 is TGTGCCAGCAGCCAAACCCCTAGAGGAGATACGCAGTATTTT. The encoded protein is CASSQTPRGDTQYF.

The chain has TRBV5-6 and TRBJ2-1; TRBD2 matches 11 bases. V lost 2 bases, J lost 5 bases, and 6 bases stayed unmatched. Germline V lookup: CDR1 SGHDT, CDR2 YYEEEE. The CDR3 is 16 amino acids. For the CDR3, the DNA is TGTGCCAGCAGCTTAGATCCGGGACTAGCGGACAATGAGCAGTTCTTC. Its protein product is CASSLDPGLADNEQFF.